This entry features one TCR beta chain sequence. Antigen unknown. Trimming left V 9 bases short and J 8 bases short, with 16 bases between. The CDR3 loop spans 12 amino acids. Germline lookup yields CDR1 SGHDN and CDR2 FVKESK. This entry belongs to a study of a mutant IDH1 vaccine in newly diagnosed glioma. At the level of the study: Investigators started vaccination 4-6 weeks after radiotherapy alone, or with temozolomide cycles. Earlier therapy was either radiotherapy, temozolomide, or both, and most got both.

Time point here: week 47, end of study. It was 300 ug of mutant IDH1 20-mer peptide that made up each vaccine dose, given with topical imiquimod. Sequencing used immunoSEQ multiplex PCR; TCRdb keeps in-frame clones, though not all of them. The sample shows fewer than 70,000 clones, roughly 80% of them seen only once. This TCR derives from a young man with glioma. Sample: PBMCs, taken from a glioma patient whose treatment included an IDH1 peptide vaccine. This chain joins TRBV14 and TRBJ1-2; D might be TRBD1 (5 bases). The CDR3 reads CASWESGDGYTF. CDR3 coding DNA: TGTGCCAGTTGGGAATCTGGGGACGGCTACACCTTC.